The source of this T cell receptor (beta chain) is a study of early stage breast cancer tumors. Study-level findings and limits: Unsorted bulk genomic DNA sequencing lacked pairing and functional marker data.

Blood replicates held 0.5 ug DNA, tumor or normal breast roughly 1.5 ug, two each. The method was immunoSEQ multiplex PCR; TCRdb's version includes in-frame clones alone and lacks a portion of them. The profile covers around 10,000 clones, with 64% appearing a single time and roughly 12% taken by the ten largest. This clone has a handful of counts. Its antigen is unidentified. This CDR3 spans 15 amino acids. The germline CDR1 and CDR2 sequences are LNHDA and SQIVND (reference sequence). V trimming: 3 bases; J trimming: 3 bases; junction bases outside the gene matches: 6. The rearrangement uses TRBV19 and TRBJ2-3; 7 bases align to TRBD1. This receptor was identified in a person between 55 and 70 years old with breast cancer. Sample: breast tumor tissue. The CDR3 is CASSIYRGGTDTQYF. The CDR3 DNA follows: TGTGCCAGTAGTATTTACAGGGGTGGTACAGATACGCAGTATTTT.